The 17 T cell receptor beta chains below come from one sample, sequenced in a study of blood T cell repertoires in COVID-19. Sequenced by immunoSEQ multiplex PCR; TCRdb stores in-frame clones only, minus some. Of around 300,000 clones in the sample, 90% were seen once. Source material: peripheral blood. These TCRs come from a woman in her thirties or forties with COVID-19, enrolled during active disease.

CDR3: CASSQDPRREQFF. The CDR3 coding sequence is TGTGCCAGCAGCCAAGATCCGCGGAGGGAGCAGTTCTTC. The chain couples TRBV3-1 (or the pseudogene TRBV3-2) to TRBJ2-1; tentative D call: TRBD2 (5 bases). The CDR3 is 13 residues long. In germline, CDR1 is LGHDT, CDR2 YNNKEL (reference sequence). Trimming left V 0 bases short and J 10 bases short, with 10 bases between.

The V and J genes are TRBV12-3 or TRBV12-4 and TRBJ1-2; 9 bases line up with TRBD1. V lost 0 bases and J lost 8; bases outside the gene matches: 1. CDR3 length: 13 amino acids. CDR3 loop: CASSLADRGGYTF. The CDR3 DNA sequence: TGTGCCAGCAGTTTAGCGGACAGGGGCGGCTACACCTTC.

The table lists this clone with a count of one. The J gene is TRBJ1-1, the V gene TRBV4-3, with D possibly TRBD1 on 5 matching bases. Trimming took 4 bases from V and 5 from J, leaving 17 bases between them. CDR1 is LGHNA, CDR2 YSLEER, per germline. The CDR3 totals 15 residues. The CDR3, as DNA: TGCGCCAGCAGCCTCAACCCCCAGGGAGGGACTGAAGCTTTCTTT. It is translated as CASSLNPQGGTEAFF.

This chain links TRBV15 with TRBJ2-1, with D perhaps TRBD2 (6 bases). The germline V gene has CDR1 LNHNV and CDR2 YYDKDF (reference sequence). This CDR3 is built from 15 residues. V lost 4 bases and J lost 1, with 11 bases in between. The CDR3 here is CATSIGGASYNEQFF. The CDR3, as DNA: TGTGCCACCAGCATTGGAGGGGCGTCCTACAATGAGCAGTTCTTC.

The CDR3 loop is CATSRVRPDYGYTF. CDR3 DNA: TGTGCCACCAGCAGAGTGAGGCCCGACTATGGCTACACCTTC. V usage is TRBV15 and J usage is TRBJ1-2, with D hard to call. Germline V gives CDR1 LNHNV, CDR2 YYDKDF (reference sequence). Trimming stripped 1 base from V and 3 bases from J, with 9 bases between. The CDR3 consists of 14 residues.

This chain uses TRBV3-1 (or the pseudogene TRBV3-2) with TRBJ1-3, with D maybe TRBD1 (5 bases). Germline assignment: CDR1 LGHDT and CDR2 YNNKEL (reference sequence). The V end was cut by 0 bases, the J end by 2 bases, with 8 bases between. The length of the CDR3 is 15 residues. The CDR3 nucleotides read TGTGCCAGCAGCCAAGATGCGGGGGCTGGAAACACCATATATTTT. This sequence encodes CASSQDAGAGNTIYF.

This clone was seen once. This chain links TRBV7-3 with TRBJ2-1; TRBD2 is a possible D gene (5 bases). The CDR3 spans 13 residues. With 5 bases removed from V and 10 bases from J, the gap between germline ends came to 15 bases. Germline-derived CDR1 and CDR2 are SGHTA and FQGTGA. CDR3 in DNA: TGTGCCAGCAGCCCGCCAGCTTCGGGAGAGCAGTTCTTC. Translation: CASSPPASGEQFF. The whole variable domain, remainder taken from reference TRBV7-3 and TRBJ2-1, is GAGVSQTPSNKVTEKGKYVELRCDPISGHTALYWYRQSLGQGPEFLIYFQGTGAADDSGLPNDRFFAVRPEGSVSTLKIQRTERGDSAVYLCASSPPASGEQFFGPGTRLTVL.

The chain recombines TRBV6-2 or TRBV6-3 with TRBJ2-3; 7 bases align to TRBD2. From germline, CDR1 is MNHEY and CDR2 SVGEGT. The CDR3 covers 13 residues. The junction had 5 bases not matched to a gene; V was cut back by 5 bases and J by 6 bases. CDR3 residues: CASSGSGWDTQYF. For the CDR3, the DNA is TGTGCCAGCAGTGGTAGCGGGTGGGATACGCAGTATTTT.

The chain uses TRBV29-1 and TRBJ1-2, with TRBD1 matching 12 bases. This CDR3 comprises 12 residues. CDR1 and CDR2 (germline): SQVTM, ANQGSEA. J lost 6 bases, V lost 7 bases, and 3 bases had no gene match. The CDR3 DNA sequence: TGCAGCGGGGACAGGGGGCTGAATGGCTACACCTTC. This gives the protein CSGDRGLNGYTF. Supplemented by reference TRBV29-1 and TRBJ1-2, the full variable domain reads SAVISQKPSRDICQRGTSLTIQCQVDSQVTMMFWYRQQPGQSLTLIATANQGSEATYESGFVIDKFPISRPNLTFSTLTVSNMSPEDSSIYLCSGDRGLNGYTFGSGTRLTVV.

The gene calls are TRBV18 and TRBJ2-1; 9 bases map to TRBD1. Per germline, CDR1 KGHSH and CDR2 LQKENI. The CDR3 has 18 amino acids. V lost 5 bases, J lost 0 bases, and 11 bases stayed unmatched. The CDR3: CASSAKTGGHRSYNEQFF. In nucleotides, the CDR3 is TGTGCCAGCTCAGCTAAGACAGGGGGTCATCGCTCCTACAATGAGCAGTTCTTC. Variable domain in full (rest from reference TRBV18 and TRBJ2-1): NAGVMQNPRHLVRRRGQEARLRCSPMKGHSHVYWYRQLPEEGLKFMVYLQKENIIDESGMPKERFSAEFPKEGPSILRIQQVVRGDSAAYFCASSAKTGGHRSYNEQFFGPGTRLTVL.

This CDR3 is CASSTAGNQPQHF. As DNA, the CDR3 is TGTGCCAGCAGTACCGCAGGCAATCAGCCCCAGCATTTT. This chain joins TRBV9 and TRBJ1-5; the D is unclear. Germline assignment: CDR1 SGDLS and CDR2 YYNGEE. CDR3 length: 13 amino acids. V was trimmed by 5 bases and J by 2 bases, leaving 8 bases between them.

J is TRBJ2-5 and V is TRBV7-3, with 7 bases fitting TRBD2. J gave up 3 bases and V 3 bases, and 13 bases lay outside the gene matches. CDR1 is SGHTA, CDR2 FQGTGA, per germline. The CDR3 is made up of 17 amino acids. The CDR3 DNA sequence: TGTGCCAGCAGCTTGAAGCCTAGCGGAGGACCGGAAGAGACCCAGTACTTC. Translated, it gives CASSLKPSGGPEETQYF.

This clone was observed a single time. The chain uses TRBV7-8 and TRBJ1-6; D unresolved. The germline V and J ends were trimmed by 2 bases and 9 bases, with 11 bases remaining between them. Germline CDR1 and CDR2: SGHVS and FQNEAQ. This CDR3 spans 14 amino acids. The CDR3 region is CASSLSGEGSPLHF. CDR3 nucleotides: TGTGCCAGCAGCTTAAGCGGGGAAGGTTCACCCCTCCACTTT.

In its sample, this clone was seen once. The rearrangement links TRBV28 to TRBJ1-2, with 8 bases that match TRBD1. CDR1 and CDR2 (germline): MDHEN, SYDVKM. V gave up 1 base and J gave up 4 bases; unmatched junction bases: 5. This CDR3 comprises 15 residues. The CDR3 reads CASSLFRGQGYGYTF. The CDR3, as DNA: TGTGCCAGCAGTTTATTCAGGGGGCAGGGCTATGGCTACACCTTC.

The genes are TRBV5-1 and TRBJ1-3; tentatively, D is TRBD1 (5 bases). From germline, CDR1 is SGHRS and CDR2 YFSETQ. The CDR3 is 14 residues long. The V end lost 7 bases, the J end lost 2 bases, and 13 bases lay between the germline ends. In nucleotides, the CDR3 is TGCGCCAGCGCTCAGGGTTTTGCTGGAAACACCATATATTTT. It translates to CASAQGFAGNTIYF.

A remark on this clone: A read error may account for a junction end that differs from germline. The chain uses TRBV7-7 and TRBJ2-7; 14 nucleotides align to TRBD2. The CDR3 has 14 residues. Germline loops: CDR1 SSHAT, CDR2 FNYEAQ (reference sequence). This CDR3 is CASSRGLAGDEQYF. In DNA form, the CDR3 reads TGTGCTAGCAGCCGGGGACTAGCGGGAGACGAGCAGTACTTC.

The chain links TRBV7-2 to TRBJ1-1, with D unresolved. CDR3 size: 14 residues. Trimming pared 2 bases from V and 5 bases from J, leaving 12 bases between. Germline V CDR1 and CDR2: SGHTA, FQGNSA. The DNA of the CDR3 is TGTGCCAGCAGCTTACCCCCGGGGAGTACTGAAGCTTTCTTT. Protein product: CASSLPPGSTEAFF.